The present T cell receptor (beta chain) was sequenced within a study of blood T cell repertoires in COVID-19. As for the study in general: Acute and convalescent COVID-19 specimens originated in the United States, Italy and Spain.

Profiling relied on immunoSEQ multiplex PCR, and the TCRdb table lists in-frame clones only, not all of them. The table has tens of thousands of clones, approximately 90% seen once. CDR1 is SGHRS, CDR2 YFSETQ, per germline. This CDR3 comprises 13 residues. V lost 5 bases, J lost 4 bases, and 12 bases lay in between. Specimen: peripheral blood. This chain links TRBV5-1 with TRBJ1-2; D is undetermined. The clonotype originates from a human donor with active COVID-19. The donor label of this sample is uncertain. For the CDR3, the DNA is TGCGCCAGCAGGTTGAAGGCAGGCTATGGCTACACCTTC. It is translated as CASRLKAGYGYTF. Filled out from reference TRBV5-1 and TRBJ1-2, the complete variable domain reads KAGVTQTPRYLIKTRGQQVTLSCSPISGHRSVSWYQQTPGQGLQFLFEYFSETQRNKGNFPGRFSGRQFSNSRSEMNVSTLELGDSALYLCASRLKAGYGYTFGSGTRLTVV.